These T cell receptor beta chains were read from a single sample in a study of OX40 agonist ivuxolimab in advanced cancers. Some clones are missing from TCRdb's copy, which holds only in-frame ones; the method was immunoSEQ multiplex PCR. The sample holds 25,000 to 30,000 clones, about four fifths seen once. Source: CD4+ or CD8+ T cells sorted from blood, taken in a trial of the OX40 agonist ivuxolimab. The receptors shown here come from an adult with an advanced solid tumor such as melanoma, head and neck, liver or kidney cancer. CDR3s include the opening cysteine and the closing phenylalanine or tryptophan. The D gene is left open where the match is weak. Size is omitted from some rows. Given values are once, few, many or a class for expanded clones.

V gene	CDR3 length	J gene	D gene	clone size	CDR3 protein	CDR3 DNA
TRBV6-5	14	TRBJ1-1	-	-	CASSLQGANTEAFF	TGTGCCAGCAGTCTACAGGGAGCCAACACTGAAGCTTTCTTT
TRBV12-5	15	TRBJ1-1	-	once	CASGRGGQLSLEAFF	TGTGCTAGTGGACGCGGGGGGCAGCTCAGTCTTGAAGCTTTCTTT
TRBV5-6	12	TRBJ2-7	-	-	CASSFGGYEQYF	TGTGCCAGCAGCTTCGGGGGTTACGAGCAGTACTTC
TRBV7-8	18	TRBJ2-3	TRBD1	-	CASSTPPTGVENTDTQYF	TGTGCCAGCAGCACGCCTCCGACAGGGGTGGAAAACACAGATACGCAGTATTTT
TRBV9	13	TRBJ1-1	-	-	CASSVVSNTEAFF	TGTGCCAGCAGCGTAGTATCCAACACTGAAGCTTTCTTT
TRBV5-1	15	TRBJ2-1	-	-	CASSLGQSTGNEQFF	TGCGCCAGCAGCTTGGGACAGTCGACGGGCAATGAGCAGTTCTTC
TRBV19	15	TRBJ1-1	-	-	CASSPGRGLNTEAFF	TGTGCCAGTAGCCCCGGCAGGGGATTGAACACTGAAGCTTTCTTT
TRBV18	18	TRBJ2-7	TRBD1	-	CASSQLRDRGRSNHEQYF	TGTGCCAGCTCACAACTCCGGGACAGGGGGCGTAGTAACCACGAGCAGTACTTC
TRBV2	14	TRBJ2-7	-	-	CASSGGARAYEQYF	TGTGCCAGCAGTGGGGGGGCCAGGGCTTACGAGCAGTACTTC
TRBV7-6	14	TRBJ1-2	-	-	CASSPRDFGYGYTF	TGTGCCAGCAGCCCTAGGGACTTCGGCTATGGCTACACCTTC
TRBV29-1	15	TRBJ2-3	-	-	CSVEGGRRSADTQYF	TGCAGCGTTGAAGGTGGACGGCGATCCGCAGATACGCAGTATTTT
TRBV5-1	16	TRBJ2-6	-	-	CASTPRANSGANVLTF	TGCGCCAGCACCCCCCGGGCGAACTCTGGGGCCAACGTCCTGACTTTC
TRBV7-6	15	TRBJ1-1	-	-	CASSHPGGMNTEAFF	TGTGCCAGCAGCCACCCTGGGGGCATGAACACTGAAGCTTTCTTT
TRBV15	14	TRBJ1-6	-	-	CATSFKGLSSPLHF	TGTGCCACCAGCTTTAAGGGTCTTTCCTCACCCCTCCACTTT
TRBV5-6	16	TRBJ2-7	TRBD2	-	CASSHPKRGSIYEQYF	TGTGCCAGCAGCCACCCTAAGCGGGGGTCTATCTACGAGCAGTACTTC
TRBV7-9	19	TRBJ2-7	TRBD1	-	CASSSHPGQGARFSYEQYF	TGTGCCAGCAGCTCACACCCGGGACAGGGGGCTCGCTTTTCCTACGAGCAGTACTTC